The present TCR beta chain was sequenced within a study of Graves' ophthalmopathy and Graves' hyperthyroidism (dated by TCRdb to between 2017 and 2018). Background on the whole study: Peripheral blood samples were taken at the time of initial diagnosis, before any treatment was given. In total, around 140 blood samples were TCR-sequenced: under 45 ophthalmopathy, 75 hyperthyroidism and approximately 17 hyperthyroidism-to-ophthalmopathy patients. The study used TCR beta repertoire signatures to distinguish Graves' ophthalmopathy from Graves' hyperthyroidism and to predict progression to ophthalmopathy. The independent validation cohort included 20 or so hyperthyroidism patients plus 17 patients who later progressed from hyperthyroidism to ophthalmopathy. To explore V-J signatures distinguishing ophthalmopathy from hyperthyroidism, a discovery set of some 100 patients (more than 40 ophthalmopathy, 57 stable hyperthyroidism) was enrolled. For training and testing, the 100 patients in the discovery cohort were randomly divided in a 7:3 ratio. Following sample collection, hyperthyroidism patients were given methimazole at a starting dose of 30 mg daily, and ophthalmopathy patients were given high-dose intravenous methylprednisolone. In more than five hyperthyroidism patients, the T-cell repertoires found in thyroid tissue were compared with those found in blood.

There are many counts of this clonotype. Its binding antigen is unknown. The sample holds no much larger clone one base away, and base qualities are not on file. The CDR3 holds 14 amino acids from the cysteine to the phenylalanine. CDR3 DNA only is kept here, 42 bases in frame from base 1. Looking up the germline V gene yields CDR1 SGHTA and CDR2 FQGNSA. Trimming accounts for 5 bases at V and 4 bases at J, while the number of junction bases matched to no gene is 6. Results and caveats for the whole study, not just this receptor: In validation, the model predicted ophthalmopathy progression with nearly 71% sensitivity and approximately 78% specificity; fewer than 15 predicted patients were CT-confirmed with GO in a median of approximately six months. In cross-validation, the 13-signature model distinguished ophthalmopathy from stable hyperthyroidism with approximately 88% sensitivity and around 81% specificity, and in the test set the corresponding values were approximately 80% and 68%. No statistical method was used to set the sample size in advance, and the investigators knew which group each participant was assigned to. Most expanded thyroid clonotypes with a frequency above 0.001 also appeared in blood, which suggests that blood repertoires may reflect the immune response in the thyroid.

For repertoire sequencing, the TCR beta CDR3 regions were amplified from RNA transcripts. The first round of RT-PCR was done with HTBI primers and the Qiagen OneStep RT-PCR kit, and was followed by a second round of multiplex PCR, then size selection and purification. The libraries underwent paired-end sequencing with 100 bp reads on an Illumina HiSeq2000. The paper's processing steps were these. Reads were processed with SOAPnuke, discarding reads with adapters, uncalled bases, mean Phred below 15, or no exact constant-primer or identifier match. High-quality paired reads were merged with COPE v1.2.5. Each unique nucleotide sequence was treated as a clonotype, and MiTCR v1.1 was used to align the clonotypes to the IMGT TRB V, D and J references. Analysis was restricted to V-J combinations with a frequency above 0.0001, which covered 99.2% of repertoires. A TCR clonal expansion and chaos score per V-J combination was defined as the ratio of F50 clonal expansion to chaos observed in the TCRdist matrix. Welch's t-statistics and random forest were used to reduce the features to 10 to 15 V-J combinations, which were then used as input to a naive Bayes classifier. The similarity between thyroid and blood repertoires was quantified using the Morisita-Horn index. The public reads were reanalyzed by TCRdb: fastp trimming at Q25, MiXCR alignment, in-frame beta chains only. Every CDR3 protein is listed once, alongside the most common genes and DNA of its rows. The V and J calls reflect TCRdb's pipeline rather than the authors' work. Across this sample there are 450,000 or so distinct CDR3 sequences, with approximately 15% seen only once. The ten biggest clones cover roughly 9.8% of the sample.

Ophthalmopathy patients were characterized by moderately to severely active disease, a Clinical Activity Score of at least 3, a NOSPECS grade of at least 4, and a disease duration under 3 months. Patients with other autoimmune diseases, uncontrolled infections, pregnancy or lactation were excluded from the study. Diagnosis relied on clinical symptoms, serum thyroxine, TRAb, thyroid ultrasound and orbital computed tomography. Ficoll-Paque density gradient centrifugation was used to isolate PBMCs from about 9.4 ml of fresh peripheral blood. Total RNA was extracted using Trizol reagent, and RNA quality was checked on an Agilent 2100 Bioanalyzer.

The TCR was taken from a woman in her twenties or thirties with Graves' ophthalmopathy. Donor details come from another sample of the same person, matched by shared clones. Material for sequencing was blood. The chain is assembled from TRBV7-2 and TRBJ1-1, and TRBD1 aligns with 8 junction nucleotides. The CDR3 loop reads CASSGQGRSTEAFF. The nucleotide sequence is given as TGTGCCAGCAGCGGACAGGGACGAAGCACTGAAGCTTTCTTT.